This TCR beta chain was recovered during a study of control samples from healthy donors and cancer patients. Profiled with immunoSEQ multiplex PCR; TCRdb holds only in-frame clones, not every one. The sample shows 65,000 to 100,000 clones, 75% to 95% of them seen only once. Trimming took off 5 bases at V and 8 bases at J, with 16 bases between the two ends. The CDR3 runs 14 residues. From germline, CDR1 is MNHEY and CDR2 SVGAGI. The rearrangement uses TRBV6-5 and TRBJ1-5; D is unclear. This TCR was sampled from a man aged 50 to 60 in good health. Sequenced: blood. The CDR3 loop reads CASSIRPASEPQHF. The CDR3 DNA follows: TGTGCCAGCAGTATTCGACCGGCGTCGGAGCCCCAGCATTTT.